This TCR beta chain was recovered during a study of T cell responses to AZD1222 COVID-19 vaccine. Assay used: immunoSEQ multiplex PCR; TCRdb lists only in-frame clones, some missing. Of approximately 150,000 clones listed, 85% to 95% are singletons. V was shortened by 6 bases and J by 8 bases, with 10 bases between the two germline ends. Looked up from germline, CDR1 is SNHLY and CDR2 is FYNNEI. This CDR3 has 11 residues. The material was peripheral blood, obtained on day 0 of AZD1222 vaccination. The chain carries TRBV2 and TRBJ1-1; no firm D call. This clonotype was sampled from an adult in good health. The CDR3 sequence: CASSDTREAFF. For the CDR3, the DNA is TGTGCCAGCAGCGATACTCGGGAAGCTTTCTTT.